The 20 T cell receptor beta chains below were found in one sample sequenced in a study of blood T cell repertoires in COVID-19. Only in-frame clones appear in the TCRdb table, and some are missing; sequencing was by immunoSEQ multiplex PCR. The sample consists of fewer than 85,000 clones, approximately 82% of them appearing once. Material: peripheral blood. The source is a woman aged 55 to 70 with acute or convalescent COVID-19.

The V call is TRBV19, the J call TRBJ1-2; D not certain. Looked up from germline, CDR1 is LNHDA and CDR2 is SQIVND (reference sequence). V shed 4 bases and J shed 5 bases, with 11 bases lying between them. The CDR3 length is 13 residues. DNA for the CDR3: TGTGCCAGTAGTAACGAGAACAGATATGGCTACACCTTC. This codes for CASSNENRYGYTF.

The V gene is TRBV5-4, the J gene TRBJ1-1; tentative D call: TRBD1 (5 bases). V was pared by 1 base and J by 3 bases, with 10 bases between. CDR1 is SGHNT and CDR2 is YYREEE in the germline V gene (reference sequence). CDR3 length: 14 residues. CDR3 sequence reads: CASSLQFRDTEAFF. In DNA, the CDR3 is TGTGCCAGCAGCTTGCAATTCAGGGACACTGAAGCTTTCTTT.

V usage is TRBV27 and J usage is TRBJ2-4; D is undetermined. Germline CDR1 reads MNHEY; CDR2 reads SMNVEV (reference sequence). Trimming shortened V by 0 bases and J by 1 base, and 13 bases separated the two germline ends. The CDR3 is 17 amino acids. CDR3 protein: CASSLSVGPEAKNIQYF. CDR3 DNA sequence: TGTGCCAGCAGTTTATCAGTGGGCCCCGAGGCCAAAAACATTCAGTACTTC.

The chain joins TRBV3-1 (or the pseudogene TRBV3-2) to TRBJ1-2; a possible D gene is TRBD1 (5 bases). The germline V gene encodes CDR1 LGHDT and CDR2 YNNKEL (reference sequence). Trimming stripped 1 base from V and 4 bases from J, with 19 bases between. CDR3 size: 17 residues. For the CDR3, the DNA is TGTGCCAGCAGCCAAGTTCAGGGCCCGACATCCGGCTATGGCTACACCTTC. The encoded protein is CASSQVQGPTSGYGYTF.

CDR3 residues: CASSLDGRAGEQYF. In nucleotides, the CDR3 is TGTGCCAGCAGCTTGGACGGGAGGGCTGGGGAGCAGTACTTC. The chain has TRBV5-4 and TRBJ2-7, with 8 bases aligning to TRBD2. Trimming took 0 bases from V and 7 from J; bases not matched to a gene: 6. This CDR3 is 14 amino acids long. Looked up from germline, CDR1 is SGHNT and CDR2 is YYREEE (reference sequence).

V gene TRBV6-2 or TRBV6-3 combines with J gene TRBJ1-2; 7 nucleotides agree with TRBD1. The V and J ends lost 0 bases and 2 bases, in that order; junction bases with no gene match: 3. The CDR3 loop spans 15 amino acids. Germline loops: CDR1 MNHEY, CDR2 SVGEGT. The CDR3 sequence: CASSYSARGNYGYTF. CDR3 DNA: TGTGCCAGCAGTTACTCAGCCAGGGGGAACTATGGCTACACCTTC.

This chain links TRBV30 with TRBJ1-2; TRBD1 might be the D (5 bases). The V gene lost 5 bases and the J gene lost 2 bases, with 9 bases spanning the gap. Germline V lookup: CDR1 GTSNPN, CDR2 SVGIG (reference sequence). The CDR3 runs to 12 residues. This chain's CDR3 is CAWVQDNYGYTF. The CDR3 DNA reads TGTGCCTGGGTACAGGACAACTATGGCTACACCTTC.

The V gene is TRBV6-5, the J gene TRBJ1-5; 7 bases fit TRBD1. This CDR3 has 14 residues. Germline assignment: CDR1 MNHEY and CDR2 SVGAGI. V lost 7 bases, J lost 6 bases, and 9 bases stayed unmatched. The CDR3 sequence: CASTRRQGTQPQHF. CDR3 coding DNA: TGTGCCAGCACAAGAAGACAGGGCACTCAGCCCCAGCATTTT.

A word on this clone: The junction differs from germline at one of its ends, possibly a read error. Here the CDR3 reads CASSEGVANEQFF. In DNA, the CDR3 is TGTGCCAGCAGCGAAGGCGTAGCAAATGAGCAGTTCTTC. The gene calls are TRBV2 and TRBJ2-1; no clear D. CDR3 length: 13 amino acids. From germline, CDR1 is SNHLY and CDR2 FYNNEI.

About this clone: Sequence at one end of the junction differs from germline and may be a read error. The chain links TRBV6-1 to TRBJ1-5, with TRBD1 as a possible D gene (6 bases). CDR3 length: 14 amino acids. Germline loops: CDR1 MNHNS, CDR2 SASEGT. CDR3 region: CASNEQGSNQPQHF. In DNA, the CDR3 is TGTGCCAGCAATGAACAGGGTAGCAATCAGCCCCAGCATTTT.

This clone was recorded once. The chain uses TRBV5-1 and TRBJ1-6, with a tentative D call TRBD1 (6 bases). CDR3 length: 18 amino acids. Per germline, CDR1 SGHRS and CDR2 YFSETQ. V lost 1 base and J 3 bases, leaving 17 bases between the germline ends. CDR3 residues: CASSLKDSRNIYNSPLHF. DNA of the CDR3: TGCGCCAGCAGCTTGAAGGACAGCCGAAATATCTATAATTCACCCCTCCACTTT.

The V and J genes are TRBV30 and TRBJ1-1; D is undetermined. The V gene's germline CDR1 is GTSNPN and CDR2 SVGIG (reference sequence). There are 13 residues in the CDR3. Trimming stripped 0 bases from V and 11 bases from J, with 16 bases between. DNA for the CDR3: TGTGCCTGGAGTGTATTCCCCCACGGGTACGCTTTCTTT. Its translation: CAWSVFPHGYAFF.

This clone was observed a single time. The CDR3, as DNA: TGTGCCAGCAGTGAATTAAGTTCGTGGGGGGGACCCACAGATACGCAGTATTTT. Residues: CASSELSSWGGPTDTQYF. The rearrangement uses TRBV6-1 and TRBJ2-3; TRBD2 aligns across 7 bases. CDR1 MNHNS and CDR2 SASEGT come from the germline V gene. The CDR3 has 18 amino acids. V shed 2 bases, J shed 2 bases, and the junction held 13 bases outside the gene matches.

The chain combines TRBV9 with TRBJ1-3; possibly TRBD1 for D (5 bases). This CDR3 comprises 13 residues. The germline CDR1 and CDR2 sequences are SGDLS and YYNGEE. The V end lost 4 bases, the J end lost 4 bases, and 9 bases lay between the germline ends. CDR3 amino acids: CASSPRTGNTIYF. The DNA for the CDR3 is TGTGCCAGCAGCCCCCGGACAGGAAACACCATATATTTT. The complete variable domain, with remaining parts taken from reference TRBV9 and TRBJ1-3, reads DSGVTQTPKHLITATGQRVTLRCSPRSGDLSVYWYQQSLDQGLQFLIQYYNGEERAKGNILERFSAQQFPDLHSELNLSSLELGDSALYFCASSPRTGNTIYFGEGSWLTVV.

The chain couples TRBV28 to TRBJ1-2; D is ambiguous. The CDR3 spans 14 residues. Germline CDR1 and CDR2: MDHEN and SYDVKM. V was clipped by 3 bases and J by 7 bases, with 15 bases between them. The CDR3 sequence: CASSLPDRTAGYTF. The CDR3 DNA follows: TGTGCCAGCAGTTTGCCCGACCGAACAGCTGGCTACACCTTC.

The chain carries TRBV11-2 and TRBJ2-1; perhaps TRBD2 as D (6 bases). The CDR3 runs 13 residues. The V end was cut by 7 bases, the J end by 5 bases, with 12 bases between. CDR1 is SGHAT, CDR2 FQNNGV, per germline. CDR3 coding DNA: TGTGCCAGCATCCCCAGCGGGCACAATGAGCAGTTCTTC. Translating gives CASIPSGHNEQFF.

The chain has TRBV7-8 and TRBJ1-2; 7 nucleotides agree with TRBD1. Germline CDR1 SGHVS, CDR2 FQNEAQ. V shed 0 bases and J 4 bases; nucleotides not matched to a gene: 5. The length of the CDR3 is 15 residues. Here the CDR3 reads CASSLATGYGYGYTF. CDR3 nucleotides: TGTGCCAGCAGCTTAGCGACAGGGTATGGCTATGGCTACACCTTC.

The rearrangement joins TRBV6-5 to TRBJ2-7; 9 bases align to TRBD2. The CDR3 loop spans 14 amino acids. Trimming took 6 bases from V and 6 from J; bases not matched to a gene: 9. CDR1 and CDR2 from the germline V gene are MNHEY and SVGAGI. The CDR3 sequence is CASRTSASGVEQYF. The CDR3 coding sequence is TGTGCCAGCAGGACGTCAGCTAGCGGGGTCGAGCAGTACTTC.

This chain links TRBV4-1 with TRBJ2-7; TRBD1 is a possible D gene (5 bases). Trimming left V 4 bases short and J 3 bases short, with 13 bases between. Germline V gene sequence: CDR1 MGHRA, CDR2 YSYEKL. The CDR3 runs 14 residues. The chain's CDR3 is CASSLGLLGYEQYF. The CDR3 DNA reads TGCGCCAGCAGCCTGGGGCTATTAGGCTACGAGCAGTACTTC.

This clone was observed a handful of times. The chain uses TRBV5-1 and TRBJ2-7; tentative D call: TRBD2 (5 bases). The germline V and J ends were trimmed by 5 bases and 0 bases, with 12 bases remaining between them. Looked up from germline, CDR1 is SGHRS and CDR2 is YFSETQ. CDR3 length: 14 amino acids. For the CDR3, the DNA is TGCGCCAGCAGTCTAAGTGGGAGCTCCTACGAGCAGTACTTC. Protein product: CASSLSGSSYEQYF.